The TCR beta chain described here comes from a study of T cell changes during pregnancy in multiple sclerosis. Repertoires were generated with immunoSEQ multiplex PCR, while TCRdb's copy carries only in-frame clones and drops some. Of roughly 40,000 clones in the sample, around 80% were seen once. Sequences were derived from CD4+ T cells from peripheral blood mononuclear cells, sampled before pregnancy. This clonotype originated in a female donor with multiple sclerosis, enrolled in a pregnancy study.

The CDR3 region is CASGTGGVYF. DNA for the CDR3: TGCGCCAGCGGAACCGGGGGGGTTTACTTC. The chain carries TRBV23-1 and TRBJ2-7; 8 bases are shared with TRBD2. TRBV23-1 is given ORF status, its function remaining uncertain. Unmatched junction bases numbered 7, after V lost 8 bases and J lost 13 bases. The CDR3 has 10 residues.